This TCR beta chain was found in a study of cytomegalovirus exposure and HLA in healthy donors. Comment on this clone: The antigen is undetermined.

The CDR3 has 17 amino acids. V lost 1 base, J lost 1 base, and 8 bases stayed unmatched. CDR1 is LGHNA, CDR2 YSLEER, per germline. The PCR was carried out with 60 Vbeta primers and 13 Jbeta primers. Authors' processing steps: There were about 88 million unique TCR beta chains by a later count, and some 12 million of them were shared. Here immunoSEQ multiplex PCR was the method, and the copy in TCRdb shows in-frame clones only, minus some. V, J and clone size were drawn from that table, and D and trimming were deduced from the DNA. The repertoire includes 85,000 to 100,000 clones, approximately 78% of them detected once, and approximately 0.83% sits in the top ten. Study-level findings and limits: In a later analysis, approximately 15,000 TCR beta sequences were associated with HLA alleles at 0.05 false discovery rate.

The TCR was taken from a woman in her sixties or seventies in good health and CMV-seronegative. Sequenced input: PBMCs. J is TRBJ1-2 and V is TRBV4-3, with 8 bases aligning to TRBD1. The chain's CDR3 is CASSQGVGQGNNYGYTF. The DNA of the CDR3 is TGCGCCAGCAGCCAAGGGGTTGGACAGGGTAATAACTATGGCTACACCTTC.